This TCR beta chain was observed in a study of cytomegalovirus exposure and HLA in healthy donors. Trimming cost V 3 bases and J 1 base; bases outside gene matches: 6. CDR3 size: 16 residues. Germline CDR1 and CDR2: SGHRS and YFSETQ. Method: immunoSEQ multiplex PCR; TCRdb's copy keeps in-frame clones and lacks some. The table shows 150,000 to 200,000 clones, with roughly 86% occurring only once. This receptor was taken from a woman younger than 35 in good health and CMV-seronegative. The specimen sequenced was PBMCs. V is TRBV5-1 and J is TRBJ1-3; 8 bases line up with TRBD1. The CDR3 DNA reads as TGCGCCAGCAGCTGGGGGGACAGGATATCTGGAAACACCATATATTTT. The encoded protein is CASSWGDRISGNTIYF.